This entry is about one T cell receptor beta chain. The antigen is undetermined. The data were taken from a study of T cells in localized non-small cell lung cancer. The assay was immunoSEQ multiplex PCR, and TCRdb's table has in-frame clones only and misses some. Of tens of thousands of clones in the sample, around 90% were seen once. Findings and limits, study-wide: The study detected a median roughly 50 of the top 100 tumor clones in adjacent lung.

Here the sequenced sample was peripheral blood, taken before any cancer treatment. The receptor was isolated from a man aged 40 to 75 with stage I squamous cell lung carcinoma.

The chain's CDR3 is CASSHLTGGVEKLFF. In DNA, the CDR3 is TGTGCCAGCAGTCACCTGACAGGGGGCGTAGAAAAACTGTTTTTT. The chain carries TRBV28 and TRBJ1-4; 10 bases are a match to TRBD1. Germline V gene data show CDR1 as MDHEN and CDR2 as SYDVKM. The CDR3 spans 15 residues. V dropped 5 bases and J dropped 8; count of bases not matched to a gene: 8.